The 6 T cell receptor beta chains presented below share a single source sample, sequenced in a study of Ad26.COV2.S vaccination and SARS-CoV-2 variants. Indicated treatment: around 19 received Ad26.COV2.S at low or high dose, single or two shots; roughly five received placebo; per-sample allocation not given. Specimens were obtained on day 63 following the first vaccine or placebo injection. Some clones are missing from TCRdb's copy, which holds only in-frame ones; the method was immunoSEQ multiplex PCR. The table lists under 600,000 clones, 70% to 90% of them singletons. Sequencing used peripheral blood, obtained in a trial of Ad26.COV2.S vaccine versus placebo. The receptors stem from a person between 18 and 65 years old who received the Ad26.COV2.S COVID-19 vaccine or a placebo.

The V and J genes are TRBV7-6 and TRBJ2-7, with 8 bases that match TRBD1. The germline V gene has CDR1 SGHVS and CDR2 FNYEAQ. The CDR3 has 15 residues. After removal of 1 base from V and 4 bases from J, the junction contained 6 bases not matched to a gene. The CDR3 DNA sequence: TGTGCCAGCAGCTTAGAGTCAGGGGGCACGTACGAGCAGTACTTC. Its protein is CASSLESGGTYEQYF.

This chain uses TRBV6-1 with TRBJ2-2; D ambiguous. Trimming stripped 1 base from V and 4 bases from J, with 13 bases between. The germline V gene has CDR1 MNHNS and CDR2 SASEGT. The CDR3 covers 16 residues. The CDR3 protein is CASSEVSPVSTGELFF. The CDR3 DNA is TGTGCCAGCAGTGAAGTTTCGCCGGTGAGCACCGGGGAGCTGTTTTTT.

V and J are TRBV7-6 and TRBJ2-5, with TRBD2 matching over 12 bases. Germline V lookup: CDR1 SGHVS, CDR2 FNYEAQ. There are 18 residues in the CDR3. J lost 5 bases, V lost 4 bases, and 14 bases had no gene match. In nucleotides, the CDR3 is TGTGCCAGCAGCTCCAGGCCTAGCGGGGGGGTGGGAACGGAGACCCAGTACTTC. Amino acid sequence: CASSSRPSGGVGTETQYF.

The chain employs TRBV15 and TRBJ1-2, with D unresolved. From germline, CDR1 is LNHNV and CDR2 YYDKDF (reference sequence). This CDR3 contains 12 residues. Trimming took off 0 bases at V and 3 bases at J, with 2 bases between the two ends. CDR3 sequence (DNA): TGTGCCACCAGCAGAGAACACTATGGCTACACCTTC. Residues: CATSREHYGYTF.

In DNA form, the CDR3 reads TGTGCCAGCAGTTACTCACTGGCAAGAATGAACACTGAAGCTTTCTTT. It encodes CASSYSLARMNTEAFF. The chain employs TRBV6-6 and TRBJ1-1; D gene ambiguous. Germline V lookup: CDR1 MNHNY, CDR2 SVGAGI (reference sequence). The CDR3 has 16 residues. V lost 0 bases and J lost 0, with 11 bases in between.

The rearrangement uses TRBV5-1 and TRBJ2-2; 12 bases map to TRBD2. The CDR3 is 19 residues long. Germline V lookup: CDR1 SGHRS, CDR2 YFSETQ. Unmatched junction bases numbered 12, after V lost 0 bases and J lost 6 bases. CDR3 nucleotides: TGCGCCAGCAGCTTGGCTTCATTGGCTAGCGGGAGGGCCGCCGGGGAGCTGTTTTTT. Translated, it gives CASSLASLASGRAAGELFF.